This T cell receptor beta chain was profiled in a study of T cell responses to AZD1222 COVID-19 vaccine. Study context: Second-dose intervals of approximately 4 or approximately 12 weeks were pooled. Study-wide results and limits: Two doses of AZD1222 preceded a rise in Spike-specific TCR breadth and depth.

As regards this clone: Its antigen is currently unknown.

The length of the CDR3 is 12 residues. CDR1 and CDR2 from the germline V gene are MNHEY and SMNVEV (reference sequence). V was cut by 5 bases and J by 13 bases, with 12 bases left in between. The method was immunoSEQ multiplex PCR; TCRdb's version includes in-frame clones alone and lacks a portion of them. The table includes roughly 170,000 clones, 70% to 90% detected once. The receptor's source is an adult in good health. This material consisted of peripheral blood, taken on day 0 of AZD1222 vaccination. This rearrangement joins TRBV27 to TRBJ1-6; weak D call: TRBD1 (6 bases). Written as DNA, the CDR3 is TGTGCCAGCAGTGCCCAAAGGGGGCCCCTCCACTTT. This encodes CASSAQRGPLHF.